The 14 T cell receptor beta chains presented below share a single source sample, sequenced in a study of blood T cell repertoires in COVID-19. The repertoire was sequenced with immunoSEQ multiplex PCR; TCRdb's copy has only in-frame clones and lacks some. This sample has about 160,000 clones, with around nine tenths found just once. The sequenced sample consisted of peripheral blood. The receptors here all came from a woman in her seventies with COVID-19, enrolled during active disease.

V and J are TRBV7-9 and TRBJ1-3; D gene uncertain. The length of the CDR3 is 16 residues. The ends were cut back, 5 bases at V and 0 bases at J, with 14 bases in the middle. The germline V gene has CDR1 SEHNR and CDR2 FQNEAQ (reference sequence). The CDR3 DNA sequence: TGTGCCAGCAGCGTCGGGGTACGGGACTCTGGAAACACCATATATTTT. Its protein product is CASSVGVRDSGNTIYF.

This chain joins TRBV30 and TRBJ1-1; 9 positions agree with TRBD1. Trimming at V came to 6 bases and at J to 5 bases, leaving 4 bases not matched to a gene. Germline V lookup: CDR1 GTSNPN, CDR2 SVGIG (reference sequence). The CDR3 is made up of 12 amino acids. CDR3 in amino acids: CACNRGRTEAFF. DNA for the CDR3: TGTGCCTGCAACAGGGGGCGAACTGAAGCTTTCTTT.

The chain has TRBV6-2 or TRBV6-3 and TRBJ2-7, with D possibly being TRBD2 (6 bases). Germline-derived CDR1 and CDR2 are MNHEY and SVGEGT. V was shortened by 6 bases and J by 6 bases, with 9 bases between the two germline ends. This CDR3 is 11 amino acids long. This CDR3 is CASSHGGEQYF. The CDR3 DNA is TGTGCCAGCAGCCACGGGGGCGAGCAGTACTTC.

V usage is TRBV13 and J usage is TRBJ1-5; 7 nucleotides line up with TRBD1. Looked up from germline, CDR1 is PRHDT and CDR2 is FYEKMQ (reference sequence). V was clipped by 5 bases and J by 4 bases; unmatched bases: 11. The CDR3 length is 16 residues. CDR3 residues: CASSAPKDRRNQPQHF. The CDR3 DNA reads as TGTGCCAGCAGCGCCCCCAAGGACAGGCGGAATCAGCCCCAGCATTTT.

The rearrangement uses TRBV5-8 and TRBJ2-1; a weak D match, TRBD2 (7 bases). Germline CDR1 is SGHTS and CDR2 is YDEGEE. The CDR3 totals 14 residues. The V end lost 2 bases, the J end lost 11 bases, and 17 bases lay between the germline ends. The CDR3 sequence is CASSFGGLTGKQFF. The DNA for the CDR3 is TGTGCCAGCAGCTTCGGGGGGCTTACAGGAAAGCAGTTCTTC.

This chain uses TRBV10-3 with TRBJ1-1; D remains unclear. Trimming took off 4 bases at V and 3 bases at J, with 9 bases between the two ends. The CDR3 loop spans 13 amino acids. Germline-derived CDR1 and CDR2 are ENHRY and SYGVKD. The CDR3 sequence is CAISARTDTEAFF. CDR3 in DNA: TGTGCCATCAGTGCACGTACAGACACTGAAGCTTTCTTT.

The chain links TRBV28 to TRBJ1-5; 10 bases line up with TRBD1. The germline V gene has CDR1 MDHEN and CDR2 SYDVKM. Trimming cost V 4 bases and J 5 bases; bases outside gene matches: 8. This CDR3 is built from 16 residues. CDR3: CASSSADRGQYQPQHF. The CDR3 DNA follows: TGTGCCAGCAGTTCAGCCGACAGGGGGCAATATCAGCCCCAGCATTTT. The whole variable domain, remainder taken from reference TRBV28 and TRBJ1-5, is DVKVTQSSRYLVKRTGEKVFLECVQDMDHENMFWYRQDPGLGLRLIYFSYDVKMKEKGDIPEGYSVSREKKERFSLILESASTNQTSMYLCASSSADRGQYQPQHFGDGTRLSIL.

This rearrangement joins TRBV3-1 (or the pseudogene TRBV3-2) to TRBJ2-3; perhaps TRBD2 as D (5 bases). V lost 1 base to trimming and J lost 6 bases, with 11 bases between them. Germline V gene lookup returns CDR1 LGHDT and CDR2 YNNKEL (reference sequence). CDR3 length: 14 amino acids. CDR3 nucleotide sequence: TGTGCCAGCAGCCAAGCCGCCGGGGTCGATACGCAGTATTTT. It translates to CASSQAAGVDTQYF.

This sequence joins TRBV30 and TRBJ2-2; possibly TRBD2 for D (5 bases). The ends were cut back, 3 bases at V and 5 bases at J, with 7 bases in the middle. The CDR3 has 12 residues. The V gene's germline CDR1 is GTSNPN and CDR2 SVGIG (reference sequence). The CDR3 sequence: CAWSGVTGELFF. Written as DNA, the CDR3 is TGTGCCTGGAGCGGGGTAACCGGGGAGCTGTTTTTT.

The rearrangement joins TRBV18 to TRBJ2-7; 13 bases are shared with TRBD2. Germline CDR1 reads KGHSH; CDR2 reads LQKENI. The length of the CDR3 is 18 residues. V shed 6 bases and J 0 bases; nucleotides not matched to a gene: 11. CDR3: CASSKSGLAGTPSYEQYF. The CDR3 region has the DNA TGTGCCAGCTCGAAATCGGGACTAGCGGGGACACCCTCCTACGAGCAGTACTTC.

This rearrangement joins TRBV27 to TRBJ1-6; the D is unclear. CDR3 length: 14 amino acids. V was pared by 5 bases and J by 10 bases, with 15 bases between. The germline V gene encodes CDR1 MNHEY and CDR2 SMNVEV (reference sequence). DNA of the CDR3: TGTGCCAGCAGTCTGACGGGAGGTGGATCACCCCTCCACTTT. Its protein product is CASSLTGGGSPLHF.

Remarks on this clone: Germline and junction disagree at one end, which may indicate a read error. The chain uses TRBV7-7 and TRBJ2-1, with D perhaps TRBD2 (7 bases). This CDR3 has 15 residues. Germline V gene data show CDR1 as SSHAT and CDR2 as FNYEAQ (reference sequence). The chain's CDR3 is CASSLMGGGVDEQFF. DNA for the CDR3: TGTGCTAGCAGCTTAATGGGGGGGGGCGTCGATGAGCAGTTCTTC. The full variable domain, in which reference TRBV7-7 and TRBJ2-1 provide the parts outside the CDR3, is GAGVSQSPRYKVTKRGQDVTLRCDPISSHATLYWYQQALGQGPEFLTYFNYEAQPDKSGLPSDRFSAERPEGSISTLTIQRTEQRDSAMYRCASSLMGGGVDEQFFGPGTRLTVL.

This clone turned up a few times. The chain has TRBV23-1 and TRBJ2-7; 10 bases match TRBD1. TRBV23-1 is marked as an open reading frame, function uncertain. After removal of 9 bases from V and 4 bases from J, the junction contained 9 bases not matched to a gene. The CDR3 extends over 14 amino acids. The CDR3 loop reads CARFGTGECYEQYF. CDR3 DNA sequence: TGCGCCAGGTTCGGGACAGGGGAGTGTTACGAGCAGTACTTC.

The chain joins TRBV7-6 to TRBJ1-4; 8 bases agree with TRBD1. CDR1 and CDR2 from the germline V gene are SGHVS and FNYEAQ. The CDR3 contains 14 residues. With 5 bases clipped from V and 7 bases from J, the junction kept 6 bases outside the gene matches. The CDR3 loop is CASSMRTGIEKLFF. The CDR3 DNA reads TGTGCCAGCAGCATGCGGACAGGGATTGAAAAACTGTTTTTT.